Presented here are 10 T cell receptor beta chains from one specimen sequenced in a study of shared clonotypes between healthy human individuals. Assay used: immunoSEQ multiplex PCR; TCRdb lists only in-frame clones, some missing. The data show approximately 590,000 clones, with over 95% seen just once and around 0.097% held by the top ten. CD8 cells classed as naive were CD45RO-negative and positively selected for CCR7, excluding terminally differentiated effector memory CD45RA+ cells. The sequenced sample was naive CD8+ T cells sorted from blood. These receptors were obtained from a woman under 40 in good health.

This chain links TRBV7-9 with TRBJ2-3; possibly TRBD1 for D (6 bases). Germline CDR1 SEHNR, CDR2 FQNEAQ (reference sequence). This CDR3 spans 15 amino acids. V lost 8 bases and J 1 base, leaving 16 bases between the germline ends. CDR3 protein: CASHITGFGTDTQYF. CDR3 sequence (DNA): TGTGCCAGCCACATCACAGGGTTTGGCACAGATACGCAGTATTTT.

V usage is TRBV27 and J usage is TRBJ2-7, with D possibly called TRBD1 or TRBD2 (5 bases each). This CDR3 region has 14 residues. V dropped 5 bases and J dropped 7 bases, with 18 bases sitting between them. CDR1 and CDR2 (germline): MNHEY, SMNVEV (reference sequence). As DNA, the CDR3 is TGTGCCAGCAGTCCAACCGGGGCCCGATGGGAGCAGTACTTC. As protein: CASSPTGARWEQYF.

The V gene is TRBV9, the J gene TRBJ1-6; no clear D. The V end was cut by 0 bases, the J end by 0 bases, with 7 bases between. The V gene's germline CDR1 is SGDLS and CDR2 YYNGEE. The CDR3 extends over 16 amino acids. CDR3 nucleotides: TGTGCCAGCAGCGTAGAAGGAAGCTCCTATAATTCACCCCTCCACTTT. Its translation: CASSVEGSSYNSPLHF.

The rearrangement joins TRBV16 to TRBJ2-3; D call uncertain. There are 14 residues in the CDR3. Looked up from germline, CDR1 is KGHSY and CDR2 is FQNENV. The V end was cut by 0 bases, the J end by 5 bases, with 9 bases between. The CDR3 DNA sequence: TGTGCCAGCAGCCAATCGGAAACGGGAGATACGCAGTATTTT. This codes for CASSQSETGDTQYF. Full variable domain (rest looked up from reference TRBV16 and TRBJ2-3): GEEVAQTPKHLVRGEGQKAKLYCAPIKGHSYVFWYQQVLKNEFKFLISFQNENVFDETGMPKERFSAKCLPNSPCSLEIQATKLEDSAVYFCASSQSETGDTQYFGPGTRLTVL.

This chain uses TRBV6-1 with TRBJ2-7, with 7 bases matching TRBD1. Germline V gene data show CDR1 as MNHNS and CDR2 as SASEGT. The trim removed 2 bases at V and 3 bases at J, leaving 10 bases unmatched. CDR3 length: 16 amino acids. This CDR3 is CASSESRGLAFYEQYF. CDR3 in DNA: TGTGCCAGCAGTGAATCAAGGGGGCTAGCTTTCTACGAGCAGTACTTC.

The genes are TRBV19 and TRBJ2-5; either TRBD1 or TRBD2 may supply D (5 bases each). Germline CDR1 and CDR2: LNHDA and SQIVND (reference sequence). The CDR3 loop spans 12 amino acids. The germline V and J ends were trimmed by 7 bases and 1 base, with 7 bases remaining between them. DNA for the CDR3: TGTGCCAGTAAGGGACCCCAAGAGACCCAGTACTTC. Protein sequence: CASKGPQETQYF.

This chain uses TRBV19 with TRBJ1-5, with D possibly being TRBD1 (5 bases). This CDR3 spans 16 amino acids. Trimming removed 3 bases from V and 0 bases from J, with 12 bases in between. Germline assignment: CDR1 LNHDA and CDR2 SQIVND (reference sequence). Here the CDR3 DNA reads TGTGCCAGTAGTATTTGGACGGACAATAGCAATCAGCCCCAGCATTTT. This sequence encodes CASSIWTDNSNQPQHF.

This chain uses TRBV16 with TRBJ1-1; D uncertain. Looked up from germline, CDR1 is KGHSY and CDR2 is FQNENV. This CDR3 region has 14 residues. The germline V and J ends were trimmed by 1 base and 1 base, with 7 bases remaining between them. CDR3 sequence (DNA): TGTGCCAGCAGCCAATTGTCAGGGAACACTGAAGCTTTCTTT. Its protein is CASSQLSGNTEAFF.

This clone was found once. V and J are TRBV5-4 and TRBJ1-1; D gene unclear. From germline, CDR1 is SGHNT and CDR2 YYREEE (reference sequence). Trimming cost V 2 bases and J 5 bases, with 16 bases left between them. The CDR3 is made up of 15 amino acids. CDR3 region: CASSLDRQWRTEAFF. The CDR3 region has the DNA TGTGCCAGCAGCTTAGATCGGCAGTGGAGGACTGAAGCTTTCTTT.

V usage is TRBV5-4 and J usage is TRBJ2-1; perhaps D is TRBD1 or TRBD2 (6 bases each). Germline CDR1 and CDR2: SGHNT and YYREEE (reference sequence). Trimming took off 5 bases at V and 7 bases at J, with 19 bases between the two ends. The CDR3 loop spans 15 amino acids. CDR3 DNA sequence: TGTGCCAGCAGGCTCCCGGGGGCCTCTAGAAATGAGCAGTTCTTC. The encoded protein is CASRLPGASRNEQFF.